This T cell receptor (beta chain) was sequenced for a study of T cells in Graves' hyperthyroidism and ophthalmopathy. The germline V gene encodes CDR1 LNHDA and CDR2 SQIVND (reference sequence). The CDR3 runs 15 residues. Deletions cut 6 bases from V and 4 bases from J, with 16 bases between. Notes on the study in general: Classification by a 13 V-J model distinguished ophthalmopathy from stable hyperthyroidism.

Amplification yielded TCR beta CDR3 regions, with RNA transcripts as the source. The primer set for the first-round RT-PCR of the TCR CDR3 was HTBI. Each CDR3 protein gets one entry after TCRdb re-called the multiplex PCR reads with MiXCR. This table holds approximately 870,000 distinct CDR3 sequences, about two fifths found once. The PBMCs had their origin in approximately 10 ml of fresh peripheral blood. As concerns this clonotype: What it recognizes is unknown.

The TCR was taken from a man aged 18 to 30 with Graves' hyperthyroidism. This chain connects TRBV19 to TRBJ1-5; D not certain. The specimen sequenced was blood. CDR3 residues: CASSITSGMNQPQHF. For the CDR3, the DNA is TGTGCCAGTAGCATAACATCGGGGATGAATCAGCCCCAGCATTTT.